This entry describes one TCR beta chain. Its antigen is unknown. No clone much larger than this one lies a single base away; base qualities are absent. The data stem from a study of T cells after yellow fever vaccination (dated by TCRdb to between 2018 and 2021). Study-wide context: Libraries from fractions with low cell numbers were prepared with the SMART-Seq v4 Ultra Low Input RNA kit. Bulk TCR alpha and beta repertoires were sequenced longitudinally to track T-cell clones before and after primary and booster YFV17D yellow fever vaccination. Two healthy male donors made up the cohort, one aged 18 to 30 years and the other aged 30 to 40 years. Bulk PBMC replicates and cell subsets were isolated from blood drawn at multiple timepoints before and after both primary and secondary immunization. What the work shows at the level of the full study, not this receptor alone: The study included only a couple of donors, which limits how far the findings can be generalized. A small fraction of clonotypes showed up in both the CD4 and CD8 compartments, probably as a result of convergent recombination. Most clones expanded after primary vaccination (approximately 97% of CD4 and around 88% of CD8) were re-detected after the booster, suggesting that broad memory maintenance occurred. Because abundant contaminating clonotypes from the bulk population could be contained in FACS-sorted repertoires, computational filtering was required. The secondary T-cell response was weaker than the primary response but faster, peaking on day 5 instead of day 15.

The CDR3 numbers 12 residues from cysteine through phenylalanine. Just the 36-base CDR3 DNA is kept, in frame starting at base 1. The germline V gene encodes CDR1 SGHKS and CDR2 YYEKEE (reference sequence). The junction carries 20 bases between V and J, which are trimmed by 8 bases and 12 bases respectively. Synthesis of TCR cDNA relied on 5'RACE template switching, a step that introduced a universal primer site along with unique molecular identifiers. cDNA synthesis was primed from both the TCR alpha and TCR beta constant segments. Library amplification used two PCR steps, and the second PCR step added sample barcodes and sequencing adapters. Sequencing of libraries was performed on Illumina HiSeq 2500 (2x100 bp) or NovaSeq (2x150 bp). The study's processing was this. MIGEC was used to demultiplex reads and collapse the reads into UMI consensus sequences, and MiXCR was used for V(D)J alignment. Vaccine-responding clonotypes were identified with edgeR using replicate PBMC samples, with FDR below 0.01 and a log2 fold change above 5 up to day 15 being required. Each bulk clonotype was labeled CD4 or CD8 based on which sequenced repertoire, CD4 or CD8, contained the clonotype at higher abundance. TCRdb itself trimmed the public reads at Q25 with fastp, ran MiXCR and retained productive beta chains. Every entry covers one CDR3 protein and lists the most common genes and DNA from its rows. TCRdb, not the original authors, processed these V and J calls. Recorded for this sample are hundreds of thousands of distinct CDR3 sequences; approximately 9% of them occurred a single time. Roughly 18% of the sample is taken by the ten largest.

The sample's treatment or condition, from its label and the paper: live attenuated yellow fever vaccine strain. Two biological replicates of bulk PBMCs were collected at each blood-draw timepoint. PBMCs were isolated from peripheral blood using a standard Ficoll-Paque protocol. RNA was extracted with TriZol from bulk PBMCs, CD4 and CD8 fractions, and dextramer-positive and dextramer-negative fractions. This specimen consisted of PBMCs, obtained on the day of the first yellow fever vaccination. This TCR was sampled from a man aged 18 to 35 who received the YFV17D yellow fever vaccine. The chain couples TRBV5-5 to TRBJ1-1; the D gene is not confidently resolved. DNA sequence: TGTGCCAGGAGCCCTGGGCTACTCGGGACTTTCTTT. It translates to CARSPGLLGTFF.